Listed here are 21 T cell receptor beta chains from one sample, sequenced in a study of blood T cell repertoires in COVID-19. The data were produced by immunoSEQ multiplex PCR, yet TCRdb's version contains in-frame clones alone and is incomplete. The table lists 35,000 to 45,000 clones, 88% of them singletons, with 7.5% to 10% in the top ten. Source material: peripheral blood. All receptors derive from a human donor in a cohort sampled during active COVID-19.

The chain couples TRBV4-2 to TRBJ2-4; possible D gene TRBD2, 5 bases. Trimming left V 4 bases short and J 0 bases short, with 13 bases between. Germline V gene lookup returns CDR1 LGHNA and CDR2 YNFKEQ. This CDR3 has 16 residues. The CDR3 coding sequence is TGTGCCAGCAGCCGCGATGGGAGCGTAGCCAAAAACATTCAGTACTTC. Encoded protein: CASSRDGSVAKNIQYF.

The V and J genes are TRBV13 and TRBJ2-5, with 11 bases matching TRBD2. Germline V lookup: CDR1 PRHDT, CDR2 FYEKMQ (reference sequence). Trimming took 4 bases from V and 3 from J; bases not matched to a gene: 4. The CDR3 sequence is 15 residues long. CDR3 protein: CASSYGLAGKETQYF. The CDR3 region has the DNA TGTGCCAGCAGCTACGGACTAGCGGGTAAAGAGACCCAGTACTTC.

The V and J genes are TRBV27 and TRBJ2-3; D might be TRBD1 (5 bases). The V gene lost 5 bases and the J gene lost 3 bases, with 9 bases spanning the gap. Germline loops: CDR1 MNHEY, CDR2 SMNVEV (reference sequence). The CDR3 length is 13 residues. Here the CDR3 reads CASSVQGTDTQYF. The DNA for the CDR3 is TGTGCCAGCAGTGTCCAGGGTACAGATACGCAGTATTTT.

The chain employs TRBV7-8 and TRBJ2-1, with 11 bases aligning to TRBD2. The CDR3 is made up of 17 amino acids. The ends lost 5 bases at V and 8 bases at J; junction bases unmatched: 14. The V gene's germline CDR1 is SGHVS and CDR2 FQNEAQ. For the CDR3, the DNA is TGTGCCAGCAGCCTTACCCTCCGTAGCGGGAGGGGCGATGAGCAGTTCTTC. Amino acid sequence: CASSLTLRSGRGDEQFF.

This clone appeared once. The rearrangement uses TRBV3-1 (or the pseudogene TRBV3-2) and TRBJ2-3; 13 bases map to TRBD2. Germline lookup yields CDR1 LGHDT and CDR2 YNNKEL (reference sequence). With V trimmed by 4 bases and J by 7 bases, 8 bases remained unmatched. The CDR3 is made up of 16 amino acids. For the CDR3, the DNA is TGTGCCAGCAGCCCCGGACTAGCGGGGGCAATGAATACGCAGTATTTT. It translates to CASSPGLAGAMNTQYF.

The CDR3 nucleotides read TGCAGCGTGACAGGGCCTGGAAACACCATATATTTT. Protein sequence: CSVTGPGNTIYF. The chain has TRBV29-1 and TRBJ1-3; TRBD1 aligns across 7 bases. The CDR3 is 12 residues long. V shed 6 bases and J 2 bases; nucleotides not matched to a gene: 1. The germline V gene encodes CDR1 SQVTM and CDR2 ANQGSEA.

The chain recombines TRBV4-2 with TRBJ1-2; D remains ambiguous. This CDR3 is 16 amino acids long. V was trimmed by 4 bases and J by 8 bases, leaving 23 bases between them. Germline-derived CDR1 and CDR2 are LGHNA and YNFKEQ. CDR3 bases: TGTGCCAGCAGCCCCACCCGGCGGGAGACTTTATCGGGCTACACCTTC. Translated, it gives CASSPTRRETLSGYTF.

The chain recombines TRBV7-9 with TRBJ2-2; TRBD2 matches at 11 bases. CDR3 length equals 16 residues. CDR1 is SEHNR and CDR2 is FQNEAQ in the germline V gene (reference sequence). With 0 bases clipped from V and 6 bases from J, the junction kept 3 bases outside the gene matches. The CDR3 coding sequence is TGTGCCAGCAGCTTAGCCTTAGCGGGAGGGCCCGGGGAGCTGTTTTTT. This codes for CASSLALAGGPGELFF.

This chain uses TRBV7-9 with TRBJ2-5, with 9 bases aligning to TRBD1. Germline values: CDR1 SEHNR, CDR2 FQNEAQ (reference sequence). The CDR3 is made up of 14 amino acids. The V and J ends lost 0 bases and 4 bases, in that order; junction bases with no gene match: 0. The CDR3 sequence: CASSLAGQGETQYF. The CDR3 nucleotides read TGTGCCAGCAGCTTAGCGGGACAGGGAGAGACCCAGTACTTC.

V and J are TRBV30 and TRBJ1-5; the D gene is possibly TRBD1 (5 bases). This CDR3 comprises 13 residues. Germline loops: CDR1 GTSNPN, CDR2 SVGIG (reference sequence). V lost 4 bases to trimming and J lost 6 bases, with 13 bases between them. The CDR3 region is CAWTLGGGQPQHF. The CDR3 nucleotides are TGTGCCTGGACCCTGGGGGGGGGTCAGCCCCAGCATTTT.

The chain combines TRBV9 with TRBJ2-1, with 8 bases aligning to TRBD2. CDR1 is SGDLS and CDR2 is YYNGEE in the germline V gene. J lost 10 bases, V lost 5 bases, and 11 bases had no gene match. This CDR3 comprises 14 residues. The CDR3 reads CASSRGGSSGEQFF. The CDR3 DNA is TGTGCCAGCAGTCGGGGGGGAAGCTCTGGGGAGCAGTTCTTC.

J is TRBJ1-1 and V is TRBV5-1; possible D gene TRBD1, 5 bases. The CDR3 is 15 residues long. In germline, CDR1 is SGHRS, CDR2 YFSETQ. Deletions cut 2 bases from V and 7 bases from J, with 18 bases between. CDR3 coding DNA: TGCGCCAGCAGCTTAAAAGGGACGGGGGGTGGTGAAGCTTTCTTT. Protein product: CASSLKGTGGGEAFF.

This clone was detected once. The rearrangement links TRBV6-2 or TRBV6-3 to TRBJ2-1, with 11 bases that match TRBD2. The CDR3 consists of 17 residues. V was clipped by 0 bases and J by 7 bases; unmatched bases: 8. Germline values: CDR1 MNHEY, CDR2 SVGEGT. The CDR3 region has the DNA TGTGCCAGCAGTTACTCGAGTCCTAGCGGGGGGATTAATGAGCAGTTCTTC. As protein: CASSYSSPSGGINEQFF.

The gene calls are TRBV29-1 and TRBJ2-1; 15 positions match TRBD2. Per germline, CDR1 SQVTM and CDR2 ANQGSEA. This CDR3 is built from 14 residues. V was pared by 4 bases and J by 7 bases, with 2 bases of the junction left unmatched. The CDR3, as DNA: TGCAGCGTTGCCGGGACTAGCGGGAGGAATGAGCAGTTCTTC. Its translation is CSVAGTSGRNEQFF.

V and J are TRBV3-1 (or the pseudogene TRBV3-2) and TRBJ2-2; TRBD2 aligns across 11 bases. Trimming took 0 bases from V and 0 from J; bases not matched to a gene: 3. Germline CDR1 reads LGHDT; CDR2 reads YNNKEL (reference sequence). The CDR3 extends over 18 amino acids. The CDR3 bases are TGTGCCAGCAGCCAAGAAAGACTAGCGGGAACGAACACCGGGGAGCTGTTTTTT. Protein: CASSQERLAGTNTGELFF.

The CDR3 protein is CASSQMGAKNEQFF. CDR3 bases: TGCGCCAGCAGCCAGATGGGGGCTAAGAATGAGCAGTTCTTC. The V call is TRBV4-3, the J call TRBJ2-1, with D possibly being TRBD1 (6 bases). V dropped 3 bases and J dropped 7 bases, with 13 bases sitting between them. This CDR3 has 14 amino acids. Germline V gene data show CDR1 as LGHNA and CDR2 as YSLEER.

The V and J genes are TRBV10-3 and TRBJ1-5, with TRBD1 matching 9 bases. The CDR3 has 16 residues. The J segment lost 3 bases and the V segment lost 4 bases, leaving 7 bases of the junction unmatched. Germline V gene data show CDR1 as ENHRY and CDR2 as SYGVKD. The CDR3 coding sequence is TGTGCCATCAGTGCGGGCGGGACAGGGATCAATCAGCCCCAGCATTTT. It yields the protein CAISAGGTGINQPQHF.

CDR3 region: CASSSTVGYGYTF. The CDR3 bases are TGTGCCAGCAGCTCCACAGTGGGCTATGGCTACACCTTC. This rearrangement joins TRBV7-6 to TRBJ1-2; D not certain. CDR1 SGHVS and CDR2 FNYEAQ come from the germline V gene. Trimming stripped 4 bases from V and 4 bases from J, with 10 bases between. The CDR3 totals 13 residues.

The chain combines TRBV29-1 with TRBJ1-1; D not resolved. The CDR3 contains 8 residues. Germline values: CDR1 SQVTM, CDR2 ANQGSEA. The CDR3 bases are TGCGGCTCCACTGAAGCTTTCTTT. Amino acid sequence: CGSTEAFF.

The chain carries TRBV3-1 (or the pseudogene TRBV3-2) and TRBJ2-2; possibly TRBD2 for D (5 bases). The germline V gene has CDR1 LGHDT and CDR2 YNNKEL (reference sequence). The CDR3 is made up of 18 amino acids. Trimming shortened V by 0 bases and J by 4 bases, and 18 bases separated the two germline ends. The CDR3 coding sequence is TGTGCCAGCAGCCAAGAGATTTGGGGAGTTCAGGCCACCGGGGAGCTGTTTTTT. Translating it yields CASSQEIWGVQATGELFF.

This clone was found a few times. This rearrangement joins TRBV19 to TRBJ1-5; maybe TRBD1 (6 bases). V gave up 5 bases and J gave up 7 bases, with 15 bases separating them. From germline, CDR1 is LNHDA and CDR2 SQIVND (reference sequence). The CDR3 contains 14 residues. The CDR3 protein is CASSWGGPGQPQHF. The DNA of the CDR3 is TGTGCCAGTAGTTGGGGGGGGCCGGGGCAGCCCCAGCATTTT.